The entry below describes one TCR beta chain. The antigen remains undetermined. TCRdb keeps only in-frame clones here, not all; method: immunoSEQ multiplex PCR. This table holds around 110,000 clones, 94% found once. The data stem from a study of siplizumab effects on memory and regulatory T cells. Whole-study findings and limits: Naive or memory phenotype assignment was not possible for roughly 75-96% of proliferating CD4+ or CD8+ clones.

With 3 bases removed from V and 6 bases from J, the gap between germline ends came to 5 bases. The germline V gene has CDR1 SGHAT and CDR2 FQNNGV. The length of the CDR3 is 11 residues. V usage is TRBV11-2 and J usage is TRBJ1-1; D is undetermined. Material for sequencing was non-Treg CD4+ T cells sorted from blood. The sequence derives from a human donor in good health. The CDR3 here is CASSFLAEAFF. DNA for the CDR3: TGTGCCAGCAGCTTTCTAGCTGAAGCTTTCTTT.